This T cell receptor (beta chain) was sequenced during a study of early T cells in non-severe SARS-CoV-2 infection. The wider study: Chains were not paired, and sequencing was done on bulk RNA from unsorted whole blood.

Study conclusions and caveats: Clonotype matching in VDJdb favored anti-spike CD8 responses and did not capture private and CD4 specificities.

Separate cDNA molecules each had unique molecular identifiers attached to them. TCRdb reanalysed the 5' RACE reads using MiXCR and keeps one entry per CDR3 protein. Counted here are around 35,000 distinct CDR3 sequences, 5.9% occurring once; the ten biggest clones make up 4.5% to 6%. The CDR3 has 16 residues. The V gene end was trimmed by 4 bases and the J gene end by 0 bases; junction bases not matched to a gene: 3. Germline-derived CDR1 and CDR2 are SEHNR and FQNEAQ (reference sequence). In this sample, this clonotype turned up many times. No antigen is known for it. The source of this sequence is an adult who was a healthcare worker with PCR-confirmed SARS-CoV-2 infection or an uninfected control (not recorded which). The chain employs TRBV7-9 and TRBJ1-1, with 12 bases that match TRBD1. The sample taken for sequencing was whole blood. CDR3 DNA: TGTGCCAGCAGCTCCGGGACAGGGGGCCTGAACACTGAAGCTTTCTTT. Residues: CASSSGTGGLNTEAFF.